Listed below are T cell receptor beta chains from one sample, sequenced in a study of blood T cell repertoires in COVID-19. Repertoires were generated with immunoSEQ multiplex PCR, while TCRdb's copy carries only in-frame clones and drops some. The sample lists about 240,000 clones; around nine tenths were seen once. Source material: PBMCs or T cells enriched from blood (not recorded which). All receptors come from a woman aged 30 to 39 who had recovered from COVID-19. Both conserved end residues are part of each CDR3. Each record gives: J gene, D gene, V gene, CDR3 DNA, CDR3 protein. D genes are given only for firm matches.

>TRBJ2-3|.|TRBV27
TGTGCCAGCAGTCAGATCGGGTTAGCGGCCCTTAGCACAGATACGCAGTATTTT
CASSQIGLAALSTDTQYF
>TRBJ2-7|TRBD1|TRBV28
TGTGCCAGCAGTTCTTGGACAGGGGTCCGATACGAGCAGTACTTC
CASSSWTGVRYEQYF
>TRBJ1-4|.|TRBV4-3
TGCGCCAGCAGCCAAGACGGGACATCGTATGAAAAACTGTTTTTT
CASSQDGTSYEKLFF
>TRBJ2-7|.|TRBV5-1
TGCGCCAGCAGCTTGGATGGTCAGACTTACGAGCAGTACTTC
CASSLDGQTYEQYF
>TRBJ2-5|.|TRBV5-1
TGCGCCAGCAGCCATAACTTAGGGGCGAACCAAGAGACCCAGTACTTC
CASSHNLGANQETQYF
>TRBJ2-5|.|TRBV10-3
TGTGCCATCAGTGGCGGGGTTGGGGAGACCCAGTACTTC
CAISGGVGETQYF
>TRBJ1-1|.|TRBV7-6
TGTGCCAGCAGCTTAGGGTCACAGGGTGTGAACACTGAAGCTTTCTTT
CASSLGSQGVNTEAFF
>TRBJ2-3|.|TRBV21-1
TGTGCCAGCAGCAAAGCTAGGGGACAGGGGGACACAGATACGCAGTATTTT
CASSKARGQGDTDTQYF
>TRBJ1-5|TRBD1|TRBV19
TGTGCCAGCAGTCACAGGGGGCCTTATAGCAATCAGCCCCAGCATTTT
CASSHRGPYSNQPQHF
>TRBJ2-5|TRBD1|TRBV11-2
TGTGCCAGCAGCTTTGGGGACAGGGGGCCAAGACAAGAGACCCAGTACTTC
CASSFGDRGPRQETQYF